The source of this T cell receptor (beta chain) is a study of shared clonotypes between healthy human individuals. Points from the study as a whole: It was the non-shared clonotypes that had lower generation probabilities than clonotypes shared by all four donors.

CDR3 size: 13 residues. Trimming removed 1 base from V and 5 bases from J, with 6 bases in between. Germline loops: CDR1 SGHAT, CDR2 FQDESV (reference sequence). The genomic DNA of each subset was split evenly across several immunoSEQ plates. Profiled with immunoSEQ multiplex PCR; TCRdb holds only in-frame clones, not every one. There are hundreds of thousands of clones in the sample; around 97% occur only once, and roughly 0.055% lies in the top ten. A remark on this clone: The antigen remains unidentified.

This sequence joins TRBV11-1 and TRBJ1-5, with D possibly being TRBD1 (5 bases). The clonotype comes from a woman aged 25 to 39 in good health. Sequenced sample: naive CD4+ T cells sorted from blood. The subset is: CD45RA+ positively selected. This chain's CDR3 is CASSLGQYQPQHF. The CDR3 DNA follows: TGTGCCAGCAGCTTAGGACAGTATCAGCCCCAGCATTTT.